The 8 T cell receptor beta chains below all came from one sample that was sequenced in a study of T cell changes during pregnancy in multiple sclerosis. Profiling relied on immunoSEQ multiplex PCR, and the TCRdb table lists in-frame clones only, not all of them. The sample has about 60,000 clones, around 93% seen once. Sample: CD4+ T cells from peripheral blood mononuclear cells, taken in the first trimester of pregnancy. Every receptor here comes from a female donor with multiple sclerosis, enrolled in a pregnancy study.

This chain connects TRBV5-1 to TRBJ1-4; D is perhaps TRBD1 (6 bases). The length of the CDR3 is 12 residues. V gave up 4 bases and J gave up 7 bases, with 8 bases separating them. Per germline, CDR1 SGHRS and CDR2 YFSETQ. This CDR3 reads CASSMTGEKLFF. CDR3 nucleotide sequence: TGCGCCAGCAGCATGACAGGTGAAAAACTGTTTTTT.

This sequence joins TRBV29-1 and TRBJ2-7; 8 bases agree with TRBD1. This CDR3 spans 15 amino acids. Trimming took 0 bases from V and 4 from J; bases not matched to a gene: 8. Germline V CDR1 and CDR2: SQVTM, ANQGSEA. The CDR3 nucleotides are TGCAGCGTTGAAGACCCCAGGGGGCGGCGGTACGAGCAGTACTTC. Protein sequence: CSVEDPRGRRYEQYF.

This clone was counted a single time. V and J are TRBV6-4 and TRBJ1-5, with a tentative D call TRBD1 (5 bases). Germline V gene lookup returns CDR1 MRHNA and CDR2 SNTAGT. The CDR3 has 13 residues. The V and J ends lost 3 bases and 9 bases respectively, with 12 bases between them. The CDR3 DNA reads TGTGCCAGCAGTGAGGGCTCCGGGGGGCCCCAGCATTTT. Its translation is CASSEGSGGPQHF.

The J gene is TRBJ2-7, the V gene TRBV7-9; 7 bases are a match to TRBD2. The J segment lost 0 bases and the V segment lost 5 bases, leaving 4 bases of the junction unmatched. The CDR3 consists of 14 residues. CDR1 and CDR2 from the germline V gene are SEHNR and FQNEAQ (reference sequence). CDR3 residues: CASSASGSSYEQYF. Here the CDR3 DNA reads TGTGCCAGCAGCGCTAGCGGCTCCTCCTACGAGCAGTACTTC.

V gene TRBV2 combines with J gene TRBJ2-2, with D unresolved. CDR1 SNHLY and CDR2 FYNNEI come from the germline V gene. The CDR3 covers 14 residues. V lost 2 bases and J 4 bases, leaving 8 bases between the germline ends. DNA of the CDR3: TGTGCCAGCAGTGAATGGAGTTCCACCGGGGAGCTGTTTTTT. This encodes CASSEWSSTGELFF. Full variable domain (rest looked up from reference TRBV2 and TRBJ2-2): EPEVTQTPSHQVTQMGQEVILRCVPISNHLYFYWYRQILGQKVEFLVSFYNNEISEKSEIFDDQFSVERPDGSNFTLKIRSTKLEDSAMYFCASSEWSSTGELFFGEGSRLTVL.

The chain joins TRBV7-8 to TRBJ1-1, with a possible D match to TRBD1 (5 bases). The germline V gene has CDR1 SGHVS and CDR2 FQNEAQ. The CDR3 covers 14 residues. Trimming stripped 2 bases from V and 4 bases from J, with 11 bases between. CDR3 DNA sequence: TGTGCCAGCAGCTTAAAGTCGGGGGGCACTGAAGCTTTCTTT. This codes for CASSLKSGGTEAFF.

This sequence joins TRBV15 and TRBJ1-1; D not resolved. The V gene's germline CDR1 is LNHNV and CDR2 YYDKDF (reference sequence). CDR3 length: 17 amino acids. Trimming cost V 0 bases and J 5 bases, with 19 bases left between them. CDR3 coding DNA: TGTGCCACCAGCAGAGATTATACCGGAGGGATTGGGACTGAAGCTTTCTTT. Its translation: CATSRDYTGGIGTEAFF. Looking up the rest from reference TRBV15 and TRBJ1-1 gives the full variable domain: DAMVIQNPRYQVTQFGKPVTLSCSQTLNHNVMYWYQQKSSQAPKLLFHYYDKDFNNEADTPDNFQSRRPNTSFCFLDIRSPGLGDTAMYLCATSRDYTGGIGTEAFFGQGTRLTVV.

The chain is built from TRBV6-5 and TRBJ1-1; TRBD1 might be the D (6 bases). Trimming cost V 6 bases and J 5 bases, with 13 bases left between them. The CDR3 sequence is 13 residues long. Germline-derived CDR1 and CDR2 are MNHEY and SVGAGI. The CDR3 DNA follows: TGTGCCAGCAGCCTTACAGGGCGGACTGAAGCTTTCTTT. Translating gives CASSLTGRTEAFF.